One and the same sample provided the 14 T cell receptor beta chains below, sequenced in a study of early T cells in non-severe SARS-CoV-2 infection. TCRdb reanalysed the 5' RACE reads using MiXCR and keeps one entry per CDR3 protein. The table shows approximately 42,000 distinct CDR3 sequences, with approximately 6.9% occurring only once. The specimen was whole blood. Receptors were obtained from an adult who was a healthcare worker with PCR-confirmed SARS-CoV-2 infection or an uninfected control (not recorded which).

J is TRBJ1-2 and V is TRBV28; possibly TRBD1 for D (5 bases). From germline, CDR1 is MDHEN and CDR2 SYDVKM. Trimming cost V 10 bases and J 8 bases, with 20 bases left between them. CDR3 length equals 13 residues. This CDR3 reads CATLNRGWEGYTF. CDR3 sequence (DNA): TGTGCCACCCTAAATCGGGGGTGGGAAGGCTACACCTTC.

This chain connects TRBV11-2 to TRBJ2-1; D is possibly TRBD2 (6 bases). Per germline, CDR1 SGHAT and CDR2 FQNNGV. This CDR3 region has 14 residues. Trimming pared 6 bases from V and 5 bases from J, leaving 14 bases between. CDR3 residues: CASRPGGANNEQFF. In DNA, the CDR3 is TGTGCCAGCAGACCCGGCGGGGCGAACAATGAGCAGTTCTTC.

The table lists this clonotype with a few counts. J is TRBJ2-1 and V is TRBV10-3; TRBD1 matches at 8 bases. The CDR3 has 13 amino acids. Germline loops: CDR1 ENHRY, CDR2 SYGVKD. The V segment lost 6 bases and the J segment 8 bases; nucleotides outside the gene matches: 6. The CDR3: CAISSTGVDEQFF. The CDR3 DNA is TGTGCCATCAGCTCGACAGGGGTCGATGAGCAGTTCTTC.

There are many counts of this clonotype. The chain employs TRBV7-9 and TRBJ2-1; D might be TRBD2 (6 bases). With 5 bases removed from V and 0 bases from J, the gap between germline ends came to 8 bases. CDR3 length: 14 residues. Germline values: CDR1 SEHNR, CDR2 FQNEAQ (reference sequence). Written as DNA, the CDR3 is TGTGCCAGCAGCCCGACTAGCTCCTACAATGAGCAGTTCTTC. This gives the protein CASSPTSSYNEQFF. The full variable domain, rest sourced from reference TRBV7-9 and TRBJ2-1, is DTGVSQNPRHKITKRGQNVTFRCDPISEHNRLYWYRQTLGQGPEFLTYFQNEAQLEKSRLLSDRFSAERPKGSFSTLEIQRTEQGDSAMYLCASSPTSSYNEQFFGPGTRLTVL.

The chain couples TRBV11-2 to TRBJ2-5; D assignment may be TRBD1 or TRBD2 (5 bases each). Germline CDR1 reads SGHAT; CDR2 reads FQNNGV. The V gene lost 4 bases and the J gene lost 3 bases, with 15 bases spanning the gap. The length of the CDR3 is 15 residues. The CDR3 DNA is TGTGCCAGCAGCTCCCCCGCCGAGGGGAAAGAGACCCAGTACTTC. It yields the protein CASSSPAEGKETQYF. Based on the CDR3 plus reference TRBV11-2 and TRBJ2-5, the full variable domain is EAGVAQSPRYKIIEKRQSVAFWCNPISGHATLYWYQQILGQGPKLLIQFQNNGVVDDSQLPKDRFSAERLKGVDSTLKIQPAKLEDSAVYLCASSSPAEGKETQYFGPGTRLLVL.

In its sample, this clonotype was seen many times. This chain joins TRBV12-3 or TRBV12-4 and TRBJ1-5; no firm D call. The CDR3 length is 14 residues. V lost 1 base, J lost 3 bases, and 7 bases lay in between. CDR3 amino acids: CASSLGSLNQPQHF. The CDR3 DNA sequence: TGTGCCAGCAGTTTAGGCAGTCTCAATCAGCCCCAGCATTTT.

V is TRBV10-1 and J is TRBJ1-1; D not certain. Trimming removed 6 bases at V and 0 bases at J, with 8 bases between. Germline CDR1 and CDR2: WNHNN and SYGVQD (reference sequence). This CDR3 has 13 amino acids. The CDR3, as DNA: TGCGCCAGCAGATACAGCATGAACACTGAAGCTTTCTTT. Amino acids: CASRYSMNTEAFF.

The genes are TRBV2 and TRBJ1-1, with D unclear. Deletions cut 7 bases from V and 3 bases from J, with 18 bases between. The CDR3 covers 15 residues. Germline CDR1 reads SNHLY; CDR2 reads FYNNEI. CDR3 sequence reads: CASKEGLGFDTEAFF. CDR3 DNA: TGTGCCAGCAAGGAGGGTCTAGGGTTCGACACTGAAGCTTTCTTT.

There are many counts of this clonotype. The chain uses TRBV10-3 and TRBJ1-1; tentative D call: TRBD1 (5 bases). Per the germline V gene, CDR1 is ENHRY and CDR2 is SYGVKD. CDR3 length: 13 amino acids. With 7 bases removed from V and 8 bases from J, the gap between germline ends came to 17 bases. CDR3 residues: CAIKAGGGSEAFF. The CDR3 DNA reads as TGTGCCATCAAGGCTGGGGGAGGGAGCGAAGCTTTCTTT.

The V gene is TRBV30, the J gene TRBJ1-2, with 7 bases lining up with TRBD1. This CDR3 is 12 amino acids long. The germline gives CDR1 GTSNPN, CDR2 SVGIG (reference sequence). V dropped 1 base and J dropped 8; count of bases not matched to a gene: 4. The CDR3 spells CAWSGQGWGYTF. In nucleotides, the CDR3 is TGTGCCTGGAGTGGACAGGGTTGGGGCTACACCTTC.

This clonotype occurred many times. The chain joins TRBV12-3 or TRBV12-4 to TRBJ2-1; D is perhaps TRBD1 or TRBD2 (5 bases each). V was clipped by 7 bases and J by 3 bases, with 13 bases between them. The CDR3 totals 14 residues. CDR3 in amino acids: CASTSGTLYNEQFF. As DNA, the CDR3 is TGTGCCAGCACCTCCGGGACCCTCTACAATGAGCAGTTCTTC.

The chain combines TRBV5-6 with TRBJ1-6, with TRBD1 matching 7 bases. V was clipped by 4 bases and J by 6 bases; unmatched bases: 13. There are 17 residues in the CDR3. CDR1 SGHDT and CDR2 YYEEEE come from the germline V gene. The CDR3 spells CASSTLRDSLGNSPLHF. CDR3 bases: TGTGCCAGCAGCACCCTCCGGGACAGCCTAGGTAATTCACCCCTCCACTTT.

This clonotype was found many times. The chain combines TRBV27 with TRBJ2-3; TRBD2 matches at 7 bases. Germline V gene data show CDR1 as MNHEY and CDR2 as SMNVEV (reference sequence). The ends lost 6 bases at V and 5 bases at J; junction bases unmatched: 8. CDR3 size: 14 residues. The CDR3 DNA reads as TGTGCCAGCAGCGCGGGGGTTTCGGTAGATACGCAGTATTTT. Translation gives CASSAGVSVDTQYF.

This clonotype was counted ten times or more. The V and J genes are TRBV12-3 or TRBV12-4 and TRBJ1-1, with D possibly being TRBD1 (5 bases). The V end lost 3 bases, the J end lost 8 bases, and 13 bases lay between the germline ends. The CDR3 totals 13 residues. This chain's CDR3 is CASSFEAGSEAFF. The CDR3 DNA sequence: TGTGCCAGCAGTTTTGAGGCAGGGTCAGAAGCTTTCTTT.